One sample yielded the 10 T cell receptor beta chains listed below, sequenced in a study of Ad26.COV2.S vaccination and SARS-CoV-2 variants. TCRdb keeps only in-frame clones here, not all; method: immunoSEQ multiplex PCR. The table records about 460,000 clones, about 89% of them present only once. Treatment defined: some 20 received Ad26.COV2.S at low or high dose, single or two shots; 5 received placebo; per-sample allocation not given. Vaccine and placebo recipients were sampled on day 63 after the first injection. The specimen comprised peripheral blood, sampled in a trial of Ad26.COV2.S vaccine versus placebo. The receptors were gathered from a person aged 18-60 years who received the Ad26.COV2.S COVID-19 vaccine or a placebo.

With respect to this clone: One end of the junction fails to match germline, which may point to a read error. CDR3 sequence reads: CASSPGLNEKLFF. The CDR3 DNA reads TGTGCTAGCAGCCCCGGTCTTAATGAAAAACTGTTTTTT. The V gene is TRBV7-7, the J gene TRBJ1-4; D unresolved. This CDR3 spans 13 amino acids. Germline CDR1 reads SSHAT; CDR2 reads FNYEAQ (reference sequence).

The rearrangement uses TRBV10-3 and TRBJ1-5; 11 bases map to TRBD1. V lost 2 bases to trimming and J lost 7 bases; unmatched junction nucleotides: 4. CDR3 length equals 15 residues. The germline V gene encodes CDR1 ENHRY and CDR2 SYGVKD. CDR3 sequence reads: CAISETGTGGQPQHF. CDR3 bases: TGTGCCATCAGTGAGACCGGGACAGGGGGGCAGCCCCAGCATTTT.

This clone was observed a single time. V and J are TRBV27 and TRBJ2-6, with 9 bases fitting TRBD1. V shed 4 bases and J 3 bases; nucleotides not matched to a gene: 10. Germline values: CDR1 MNHEY, CDR2 SMNVEV (reference sequence). CDR3 length equals 18 residues. CDR3 sequence reads: CASSSSYGTGNGANVLTF. CDR3 coding DNA: TGTGCCAGCAGTTCCAGTTACGGGACAGGGAATGGGGCCAACGTCCTGACTTTC.

The chain uses TRBV19 and TRBJ2-3; the D gene is possibly TRBD1 (6 bases). Trimming removed 3 bases at V and 4 bases at J, with 11 bases between. The germline CDR1 and CDR2 sequences are LNHDA and SQIVND (reference sequence). This CDR3 is built from 14 residues. Here the CDR3 DNA reads TGTGCCAGTAGTATTTTGGGGGCCGCAGATACGCAGTATTTT. It specifies CASSILGAADTQYF.

In this sample, this clone turned up once. V is TRBV9 and J is TRBJ1-5, with D possibly TRBD1 on 5 matching bases. The V gene's germline CDR1 is SGDLS and CDR2 YYNGEE. Trimming left V 2 bases short and J 9 bases short, with 12 bases between. CDR3 size: 13 residues. The CDR3 DNA sequence: TGTGCCAGCAGCGTGACAGCTGGCGGGCCCCAGCATTTT. This translates into CASSVTAGGPQHF. Supplemented by reference TRBV9 and TRBJ1-5, the full variable domain reads DSGVTQTPKHLITATGQRVTLRCSPRSGDLSVYWYQQSLDQGLQFLIQYYNGEERAKGNILERFSAQQFPDLHSELNLSSLELGDSALYFCASSVTAGGPQHFGDGTRLSIL.

V and J are TRBV27 and TRBJ1-2; TRBD1 might be the D (5 bases). Germline CDR1 is MNHEY and CDR2 is SMNVEV (reference sequence). The germline V and J ends were trimmed by 8 bases and 3 bases, with 13 bases remaining between them. The CDR3 runs 13 residues. The chain's CDR3 is CASGEGTDYGYTF. The CDR3 DNA reads TGTGCCAGCGGGGAAGGGACTGACTATGGCTACACCTTC.

This chain joins TRBV5-8 and TRBJ1-1, with D uncertain. Germline assignment: CDR1 SGHTS and CDR2 YDEGEE. This CDR3 is built from 14 residues. Trimming cost V 1 base and J 0 bases, with 7 bases left between them. The CDR3 sequence: CASSLTHLNTEAFF. CDR3 nucleotides: TGTGCCAGCAGCTTGACGCACTTGAACACTGAAGCTTTCTTT.

The V call is TRBV2, the J call TRBJ1-1; 7 bases fit TRBD1. V lost 6 bases and J lost 0; bases outside the gene matches: 10. Germline V gives CDR1 SNHLY, CDR2 FYNNEI. The CDR3 totals 16 residues. In nucleotides, the CDR3 is TGTGCCAGCAGAGACACAGGGGTTTGGATGAACACTGAAGCTTTCTTT. This gives the protein CASRDTGVWMNTEAFF.

This sequence joins TRBV7-9 and TRBJ2-1; perhaps TRBD2 as D (7 bases). V lost 3 bases, J lost 8 bases, and 14 bases lay in between. CDR1 and CDR2 (germline): SEHNR, FQNEAQ (reference sequence). The CDR3 covers 14 residues. The CDR3 bases are TGTGCCAGCAGCTTCGTGGGGGGGCCCGATGAGCAGTTCTTC. Its protein product is CASSFVGGPDEQFF.

The chain couples TRBV6-1 to TRBJ2-5; TRBD1 matches 7 bases. The CDR3 sequence is 15 residues long. In germline, CDR1 is MNHNS, CDR2 SASEGT. The ends lost 2 bases at V and 3 bases at J; junction bases unmatched: 6. The DNA of the CDR3 is TGTGCCAGCAGTGAACTCCGGGACAGTAAAGAGACCCAGTACTTC. Protein sequence: CASSELRDSKETQYF.